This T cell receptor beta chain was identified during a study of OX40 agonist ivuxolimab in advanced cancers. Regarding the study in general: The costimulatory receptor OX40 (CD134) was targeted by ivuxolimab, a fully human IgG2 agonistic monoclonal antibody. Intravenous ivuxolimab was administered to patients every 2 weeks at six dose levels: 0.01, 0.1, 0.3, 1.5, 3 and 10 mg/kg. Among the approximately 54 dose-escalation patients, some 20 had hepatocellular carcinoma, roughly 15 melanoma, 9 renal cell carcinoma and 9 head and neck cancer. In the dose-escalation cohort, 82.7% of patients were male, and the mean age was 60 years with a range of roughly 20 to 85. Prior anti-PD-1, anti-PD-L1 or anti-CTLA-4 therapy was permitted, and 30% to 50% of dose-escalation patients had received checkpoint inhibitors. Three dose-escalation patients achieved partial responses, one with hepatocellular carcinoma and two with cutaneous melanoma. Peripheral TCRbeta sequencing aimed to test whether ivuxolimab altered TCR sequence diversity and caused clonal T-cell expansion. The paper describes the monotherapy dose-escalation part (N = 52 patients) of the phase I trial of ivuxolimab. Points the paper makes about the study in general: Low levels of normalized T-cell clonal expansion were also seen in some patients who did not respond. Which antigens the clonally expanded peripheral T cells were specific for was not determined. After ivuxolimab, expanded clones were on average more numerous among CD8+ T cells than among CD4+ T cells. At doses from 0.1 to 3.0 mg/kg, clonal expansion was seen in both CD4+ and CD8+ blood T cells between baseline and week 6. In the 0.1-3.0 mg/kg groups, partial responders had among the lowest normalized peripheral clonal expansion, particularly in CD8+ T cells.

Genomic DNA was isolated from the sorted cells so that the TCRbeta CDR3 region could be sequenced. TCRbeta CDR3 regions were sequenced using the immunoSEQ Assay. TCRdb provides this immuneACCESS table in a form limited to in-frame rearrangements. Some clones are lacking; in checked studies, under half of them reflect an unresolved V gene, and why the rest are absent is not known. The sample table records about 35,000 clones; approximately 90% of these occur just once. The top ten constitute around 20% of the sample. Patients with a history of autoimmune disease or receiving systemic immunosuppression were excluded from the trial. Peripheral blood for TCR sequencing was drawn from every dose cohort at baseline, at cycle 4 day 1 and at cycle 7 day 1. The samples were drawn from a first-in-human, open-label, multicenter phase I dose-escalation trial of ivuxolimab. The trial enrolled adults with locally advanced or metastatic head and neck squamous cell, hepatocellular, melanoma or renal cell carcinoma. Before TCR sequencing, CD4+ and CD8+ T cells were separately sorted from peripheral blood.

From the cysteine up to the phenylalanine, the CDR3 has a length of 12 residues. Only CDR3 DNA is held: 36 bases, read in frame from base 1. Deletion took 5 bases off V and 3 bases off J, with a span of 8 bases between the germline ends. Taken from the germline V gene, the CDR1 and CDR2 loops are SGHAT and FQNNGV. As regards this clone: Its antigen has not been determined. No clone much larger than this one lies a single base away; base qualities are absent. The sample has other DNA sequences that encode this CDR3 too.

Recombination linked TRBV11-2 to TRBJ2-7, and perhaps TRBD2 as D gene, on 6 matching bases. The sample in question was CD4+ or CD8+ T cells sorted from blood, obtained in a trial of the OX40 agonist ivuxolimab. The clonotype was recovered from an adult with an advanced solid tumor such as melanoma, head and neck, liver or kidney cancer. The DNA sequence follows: TGTGCCAGCAGCCTTAGCGGCTACGAGCAGTACTTC. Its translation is CASSLSGYEQYF.